This T cell receptor (beta chain) is from a study of T cell changes during pregnancy in multiple sclerosis. Measured with immunoSEQ multiplex PCR; TCRdb has only the in-frame clones, and not every one. The table has roughly 18,000 clones, about four fifths seen once. V was cut by 3 bases and J by 3 bases, with 15 bases left in between. The CDR3 has 15 amino acids. Germline V gives CDR1 SGHDT, CDR2 YYEEEE. The sequence derives from a female donor in good health, enrolled as a control in a pregnancy study. The sequencing here drew on CD8+ T cells from peripheral blood mononuclear cells, taken in the second trimester of pregnancy. The chain is built from TRBV5-6 and TRBJ1-2; D might be TRBD1 (5 bases). This CDR3 reads CASSSGTSFYYGYTF. CDR3 sequence (DNA): TGTGCCAGCAGCTCCGGGACTTCTTTTTACTATGGCTACACCTTC.